This T cell receptor (beta chain) was observed in a study of blood T cell repertoires in COVID-19. Overall study: In each case, the material was cDNA or gDNA derived from T cells, B-cell-depleted T cells, or PBMCs.

Original analysis: Nucleated cell number was recorded as an estimate derived from reference gene primer amplification. TCRdb's copy holds only in-frame clones and misses some; the assay was immunoSEQ multiplex PCR. That table supplies the V and J calls and clone size; D and trimming were determined from the DNA. Among tens of thousands of clones listed, around four fifths were seen once. Germline V gives CDR1 MNHNS, CDR2 SASEGT. This CDR3 has 15 residues. V was shortened by 3 bases and J by 1 base, with 13 bases between the two germline ends. The TCR originated in a woman aged 55 to 70 with acute or convalescent COVID-19. Material: peripheral blood. V usage is TRBV6-1 and J usage is TRBJ2-7; no clear D. CDR3 region: CASSDVYRESYEQYF. CDR3 DNA sequence: TGTGCCAGCAGTGATGTATACAGAGAGTCCTACGAGCAGTACTTC.